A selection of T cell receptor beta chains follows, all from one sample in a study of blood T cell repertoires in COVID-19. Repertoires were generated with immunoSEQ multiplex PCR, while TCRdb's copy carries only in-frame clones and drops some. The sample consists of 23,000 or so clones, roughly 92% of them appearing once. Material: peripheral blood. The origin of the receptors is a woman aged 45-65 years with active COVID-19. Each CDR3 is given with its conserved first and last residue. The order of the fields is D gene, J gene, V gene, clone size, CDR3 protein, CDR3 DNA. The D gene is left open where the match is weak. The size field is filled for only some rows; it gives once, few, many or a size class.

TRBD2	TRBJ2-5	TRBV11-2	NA	CASSLAIAGGEQETQYF	TGTGCCAGCAGCTTAGCTATCGCGGGAGGGGAGCAAGAGACCCAGTACTTC
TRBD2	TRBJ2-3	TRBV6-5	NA	CASSLSGGTDTQYF	TGTGCCAGCAGTCTGAGCGGGGGGACGGATACGCAGTATTTT
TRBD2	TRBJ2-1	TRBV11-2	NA	CASSLGAGVGNEQFF	TGTGCCAGCAGCTTAGGTGCGGGAGTAGGCAATGAGCAGTTCTTC
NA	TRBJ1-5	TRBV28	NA	CASSLGDGSQPQHF	TGTGCCAGCAGTTTAGGTGATGGGAGTCAGCCCCAGCATTTT
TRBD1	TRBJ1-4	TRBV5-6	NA	CASSLGQGHEKLFF	TGTGCCAGCAGCCTCGGACAGGGGCATGAAAAACTGTTTTTT
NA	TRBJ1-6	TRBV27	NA	CASSFWAANSPLHF	TGTGCCAGCAGTTTTTGGGCAGCCAATTCACCCCTCCACTTT
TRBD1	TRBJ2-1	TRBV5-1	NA	CASSYMLGTGPYNEQFF	TGCGCCAGCAGCTATATGCTGGGGACAGGACCTTACAATGAGCAGTTCTTC
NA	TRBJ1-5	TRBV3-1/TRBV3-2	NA	CASSQDRKGLAAQHF	TGTGCCAGCAGCCAAGATCGGAAAGGTCTCGCGGCCCAGCATTTT
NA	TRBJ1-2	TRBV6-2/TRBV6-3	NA	CASSRQGGGSYGYTF	TGTGCCAGCAGCCGCCAGGGAGGAGGCAGCTATGGCTACACCTTC
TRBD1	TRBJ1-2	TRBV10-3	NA	CAISESRGQGRNGYTF	TGTGCCATCAGTGAGTCGCGGGGACAGGGGAGGAATGGCTACACCTTC
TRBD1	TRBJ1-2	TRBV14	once	CASSQVVGTDYGYTF	TGTGCCAGCAGCCAAGTAGTGGGGACAGACTATGGCTACACCTTC
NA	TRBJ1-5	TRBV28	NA	CASSLRGTANQPQHF	TGTGCCAGCAGTCTGAGGGGGACGGCCAATCAGCCCCAGCATTTT
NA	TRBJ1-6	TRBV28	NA	CAGASGRSPLHF	TGTGCCGGGGCGTCAGGGAGGTCACCCCTCCACTTT
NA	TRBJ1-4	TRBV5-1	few	CASSLGVGGNEKLFF	TGCGCCAGCAGCTTAGGAGTCGGGGGAAATGAAAAACTGTTTTTT
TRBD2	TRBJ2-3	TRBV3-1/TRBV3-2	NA	CASSQDGLAGYEDTQYF	TGTGCCAGCAGCCAAGACGGACTAGCGGGGTACGAAGATACGCAGTATTTT
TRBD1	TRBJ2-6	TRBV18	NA	CASSPPSLTGTVSGANVLTF	TGTGCCAGCTCACCCCCCTCGTTGACAGGGACCGTCTCTGGGGCCAACGTCCTGACTTTC
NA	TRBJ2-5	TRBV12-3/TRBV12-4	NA	CASRLQGGETQYF	TGTGCCAGCAGACTACAGGGGGGGGAGACCCAGTACTTC
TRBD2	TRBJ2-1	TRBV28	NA	CASTVVGLAGINEQFF	TGTGCCAGCACCGTAGTGGGACTAGCGGGAATAAATGAGCAGTTCTTC
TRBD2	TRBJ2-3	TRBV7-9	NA	CASSPGGTDTQYF	TGTGCCAGCAGCCCGGGGGGAACAGATACGCAGTATTTT
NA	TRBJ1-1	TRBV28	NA	CATLQGTEAFF	TGTGCCACCCTTCAGGGTACTGAAGCTTTCTTT
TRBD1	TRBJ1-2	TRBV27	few	CASSYRGGSYTF	TGTGCCAGCAGTTACAGGGGAGGTAGCTACACCTTC
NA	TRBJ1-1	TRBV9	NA	CASSVKAGVAYETEAFF	TGTGCCAGCAGCGTAAAAGCAGGGGTTGCGTATGAGACTGAAGCTTTCTTT
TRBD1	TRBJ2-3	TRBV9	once	CASSVALGTGDPDTQYF	TGTGCCAGCAGCGTAGCTCTCGGGACAGGGGACCCAGATACGCAGTATTTT
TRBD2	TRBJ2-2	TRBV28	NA	CASSFPPGTSGRAQGELFF	TGTGCCAGCAGTTTCCCCCCAGGGACTAGCGGGAGGGCACAAGGGGAGCTGTTTTTT
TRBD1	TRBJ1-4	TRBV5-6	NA	CASSLQGRVGEKLFF	TGTGCCAGCAGCTTACAGGGGCGAGTCGGTGAAAAACTGTTTTTT
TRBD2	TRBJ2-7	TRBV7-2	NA	CASSTNYIIAGEFSYEQYF	TGTGCCAGCAGCACTAATTACATCATAGCGGGAGAGTTCTCCTACGAGCAGTACTTC
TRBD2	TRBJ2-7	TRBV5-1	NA	CATSLAGDYEQYF	TGCGCCACCTCCCTAGCGGGAGACTACGAGCAGTACTTC
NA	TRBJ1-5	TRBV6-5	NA	CASSVPLGPQHF	TGTGCCAGCAGCGTGCCCCTCGGGCCCCAGCATTTT
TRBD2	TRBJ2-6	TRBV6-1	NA	CASSEAPFAGAGANVLTF	TGTGCCAGCAGTGAAGCGCCGTTTGCGGGGGCTGGGGCCAACGTCCTGACTTTC
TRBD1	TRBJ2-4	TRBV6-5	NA	CASNVDRGAKNIQYF	TGTGCCAGCAATGTAGACAGGGGGGCCAAAAACATTCAGTACTTC
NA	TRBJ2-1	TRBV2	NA	CASSPYAGRSYNEQFF	TGTGCCAGCAGTCCCTACGCAGGGCGCTCCTACAATGAGCAGTTCTTC
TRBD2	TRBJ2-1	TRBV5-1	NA	CASSLERLAGYNEQFF	TGCGCCAGCAGCTTGGAGAGGCTAGCGGGTTACAATGAGCAGTTCTTC
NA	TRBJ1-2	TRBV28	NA	CASSLSPPGRGYTF	TGTGCCAGCAGTTTATCTCCTCCCGGGAGGGGCTACACCTTC
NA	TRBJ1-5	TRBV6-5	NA	CASSFSGGQPQHF	TGTGCCAGCAGTTTCTCCGGGGGACAGCCCCAGCATTTT
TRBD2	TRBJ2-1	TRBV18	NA	CASSPPGGSYNEQFF	TGTGCCAGCTCACCACCGGGGGGGTCCTACAATGAGCAGTTCTTC
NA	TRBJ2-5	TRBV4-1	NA	CASSRLWGLNRETQYF	TGCGCCAGCAGCCGTCTTTGGGGGCTCAACCGGGAGACCCAGTACTTC
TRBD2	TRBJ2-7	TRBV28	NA	CASSPQPGGAYEQYF	TGTGCCAGCAGTCCCCAGCCGGGGGGGGCTTACGAGCAGTACTTC
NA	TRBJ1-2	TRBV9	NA	CASSAWGWGYTF	TGTGCCAGCAGCGCCTGGGGCTGGGGCTACACCTTC
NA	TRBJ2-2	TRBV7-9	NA	CASSPAGQPKAGELFF	TGTGCCAGCAGCCCCGCGGGACAGCCCAAAGCCGGGGAGCTGTTTTTT
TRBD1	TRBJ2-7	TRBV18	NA	CASSLRDRGLEQYF	TGTGCCAGCTCACTACGGGACAGGGGTCTAGAGCAGTACTTC
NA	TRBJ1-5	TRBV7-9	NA	CASSLSGGGQPQHF	TGTGCCAGCAGCTTATCGGGGGGTGGTCAGCCCCAGCATTTT
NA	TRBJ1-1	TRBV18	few	CASSPTPPLTENTEAFF	TGTGCCAGCTCACCAACCCCGCCACTGACAGAGAACACTGAAGCTTTCTTT
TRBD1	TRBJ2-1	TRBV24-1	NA	CATSDWGGFSGTGDPNEQFF	TGTGCCACCAGTGATTGGGGGGGTTTTTCGGGGACAGGGGACCCCAATGAGCAGTTCTTC
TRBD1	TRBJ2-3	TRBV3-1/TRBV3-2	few	CASSLQGQGATDTQYF	TGTGCCAGCAGCCTCCAAGGACAGGGGGCAACAGATACGCAGTATTTT
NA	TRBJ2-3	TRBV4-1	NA	CASSQDSDTQYF	TGCGCCAGCAGCCAAGATTCGGATACGCAGTATTTT
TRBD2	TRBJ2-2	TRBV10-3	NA	CAIRLAGVAGELFF	TGTGCCATCAGACTAGCGGGAGTGGCCGGGGAGCTGTTTTTT
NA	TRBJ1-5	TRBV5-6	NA	CASSLGGGDQPQHF	TGTGCCAGCAGCTTGGGGGGGGGTGATCAGCCCCAGCATTTT
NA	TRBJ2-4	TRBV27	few	CASSFTTSNIQYF	TGTGCCAGCAGCTTCACTACAAGTAACATTCAGTACTTC
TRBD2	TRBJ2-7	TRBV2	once	CASRGASGFYEQYF	TGTGCCAGCCGCGGGGCTAGCGGGTTCTACGAGCAGTACTTC
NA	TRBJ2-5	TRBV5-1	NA	CASSSHGETQYF	TGCGCCAGCAGCTCCCACGGAGAGACCCAGTACTTC